This T cell receptor (beta chain) was sequenced during a study of CD8 T cells in Susac syndrome. The V end lost 7 bases, the J end lost 1 base, and 17 bases lay between the germline ends. The CDR3 length is 16 residues. The germline V gene encodes CDR1 SEHNR and CDR2 FQNEAQ (reference sequence). Random hexamers primed reverse transcription of about 0.5 to 1 ug RNA. An immunoSEQ multiplex PCR generated amplified TCR beta CDR3 products spanning 54 Vbeta and 13 Jbeta. MiXCR, applied by TCRdb to the immunoSEQ multiplex PCR reads, yields one record per CDR3 protein. The sample lists 250,000 or so distinct CDR3 sequences; roughly 93% were seen once. In blood CD8+ and CD4+ T cells, TCR beta underwent sequencing. The multiple sclerosis controls were treatment-naive patients, and their relapsing-remitting disease was stable or active.

The chain carries TRBV7-9 and TRBJ1-3; D might be TRBD1 (5 bases). Sequenced sample: CD4+ T cells from PBMCs. This clonotype was sampled from a human donor with multiple sclerosis. CDR3 region: CASTRGGVLSGNTIYF. CDR3 sequence (DNA): TGTGCCAGCACCCGAGGAGGGGTTCTTTCTGGAAACACCATATATTTT.